The clone carrying this TCR beta chain has just a few counts. Antigen specificity is unknown. MiXCR, applied by TCRdb to the reads, yields one record per CDR3 protein. The table includes 310,000 or so distinct CDR3 sequences, about a quarter detected once. This CDR3 spans 14 amino acids. The germline V gene has CDR1 MDHEN and CDR2 SYDVKM. Trimming left V 2 bases short and J 6 bases short, with 12 bases between. This entry is derived from a study of T cell repertoires in cytomegalovirus infection. Study details: Carrying CMV and the relevant HLA type showed in public TCR beta signatures. The study's findings and limits: The ex vivo response showed dominance by HLA-C-restricted CMV-specific TCR beta clonotypes. The cumulative frequency of public TCR beta families identified carriers of CMV plus the relevant HLA.

The specimen was PBMCs. This clonotype was sampled from a human donor in good health (CMV status not recorded). Some clones in this sample may be carry-over from other donors' samples. The chain combines TRBV28 with TRBJ2-3; D not certain. The CDR3 bases are TGTGCCAGCAGTTTAGGTCTAGGTCAGGATACGCAGTATTTT. Translated: CASSLGLGQDTQYF.